The sequence of this TCR beta chain was determined in a study of CD8 T cells in ankylosing spondylitis. The study's findings and limits: Reports say disease-linked clones showed up significantly more in matched ankylosing spondylitis synovial fluid. Ankylosing spondylitis blood appeared to carry a characteristic TCR beta motif of fewer than 10 highly homologous variants.

CDR1 and CDR2 (germline): SGHRS, YFSETQ. The CDR3 has 14 amino acids. V shed 4 bases and J 2 bases; nucleotides not matched to a gene: 3. This clonotype has a count of ten or more. What it binds is unknown. MiXCR, applied by TCRdb to the 5' RACE reads, yields one record per CDR3 protein. The top ten hold 14% to 15% of the sample, which has about 330,000 distinct CDR3 sequences, 8% seen once. The chain recombines TRBV5-1 with TRBJ2-3, with 8 bases that match TRBD1. Sequencing used blood, either unsorted or a sorted T cell fraction (not recorded which). The source is a male donor with ankylosing spondylitis. The CDR3, as DNA: TGCGCCAGCAGCGGGACAGGTCTCACAGATACGCAGTATTTT. Translation: CASSGTGLTDTQYF.